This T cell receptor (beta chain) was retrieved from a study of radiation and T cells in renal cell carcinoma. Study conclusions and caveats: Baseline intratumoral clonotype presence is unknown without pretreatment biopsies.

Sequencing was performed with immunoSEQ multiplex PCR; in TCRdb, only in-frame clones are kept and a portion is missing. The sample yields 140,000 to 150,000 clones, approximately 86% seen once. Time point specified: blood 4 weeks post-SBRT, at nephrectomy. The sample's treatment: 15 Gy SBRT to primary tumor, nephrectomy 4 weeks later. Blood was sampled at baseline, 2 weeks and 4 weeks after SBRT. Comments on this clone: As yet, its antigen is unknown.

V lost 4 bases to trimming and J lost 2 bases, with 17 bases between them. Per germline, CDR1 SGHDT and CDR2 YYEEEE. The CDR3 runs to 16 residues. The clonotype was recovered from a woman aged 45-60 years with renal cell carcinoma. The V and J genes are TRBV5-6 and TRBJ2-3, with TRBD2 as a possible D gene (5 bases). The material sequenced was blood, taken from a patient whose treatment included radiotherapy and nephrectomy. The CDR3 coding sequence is TGTGCCAGCAGCCCCCCGCGTAAGCGGAACACAGATACGCAGTATTTT. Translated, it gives CASSPPRKRNTDTQYF.